The 19 T cell receptor beta chains reported below all come from one sample, sequenced in a study of T cell clonality in common variable immunodeficiency. Clones were sequenced by immunoSEQ multiplex PCR, and TCRdb holds only the in-frame ones, with some missing. This repertoire holds about 74,000 clones, and none appear only once. The source material was peripheral blood mononuclear cells. These receptors all stem from a person aged 18 to 70 in good health.

On this clone itself: The read gets to within 3 residues of the CDR3 end, and the germline J gene fills in the rest. V gene TRBV11-1 combines with J gene TRBJ2-7, with D uncertain. The CDR3 length is 14 residues. Per the germline V gene, CDR1 is SGHAT and CDR2 is FQDESV (reference sequence). With 5 bases removed from V and 4 bases from J, the gap between germline ends came to 15 bases. The CDR3 sequence is CASSGSRVQYEQYF. Partial CDR3 DNA: TGTGCCAGCAGCGGAAGCCGGGTGCAGTACGAG.

This clone was detected ten times or more. The sequence runs out 3 residues before the end of the CDR3; the remainder is reconstructed from the germline J gene. The chain joins TRBV18 to TRBJ2-5; 10 nucleotides agree with TRBD1. V shed 3 bases and J 4 bases; nucleotides not matched to a gene: 2. CDR3 length: 14 amino acids. Germline assignment: CDR1 KGHSH and CDR2 LQKENI. CDR3 sequence reads: CASSPGDRGETQYF. The sequenced part of the CDR3 DNA is TGTGCCAGCTCACCCGGGGACAGGGGAGAGACC.

This clone was detected only a few times. The read comes to an end 3 residues before the CDR3 does, leaving the germline J gene to fill in the end. Other DNA sequences in the same sample also yield this CDR3. V is TRBV7-9 and J is TRBJ2-7, with 7 bases fitting TRBD2. V lost 6 bases to trimming and J lost 2 bases; unmatched junction nucleotides: 4. CDR1 is SEHNR, CDR2 FQNEAQ, per germline (reference sequence). The length of the CDR3 is 13 residues. This CDR3 reads CASSSGTTYEQYF. The part of the CDR3 DNA that was read is TGTGCCAGCAGTTCCGGGACTACCTACGAG. The full variable domain, its missing parts supplied by reference TRBV7-9 and TRBJ2-7, is DTGVSQNPRHKITKRGQNVTFRCDPISEHNRLYWYRQTLGQGPEFLTYFQNEAQLEKSRLLSDRFSAERPKGSFSTLEIQRTEQGDSAMYLCASSSGTTYEQYFGPGTRLTVT.

This clone was picked up many times. The CDR3 bases that were read are TGCAGCGTTAGACAGGGAACGGGCGGGGAG. As protein: CSVRQGTGGE. The entire CDR3 protein reads CSVRQGTGGELFF. V and J are TRBV29-1 and TRBJ2-2; the match to TRBD1 covers 7 bases. Read data end 3 residues before the CDR3 end; the end is taken from the germline J gene. The length of the CDR3 is 13 residues. From germline, CDR1 is SQVTM and CDR2 ANQGSEA. Unmatched junction bases numbered 7, after V lost 5 bases and J lost 7 bases.

There are many counts of this clone. Read data end 3 residues before the CDR3 end; the end is taken from the germline J gene. Other DNA sequences in this specimen translate into the identical CDR3. J is TRBJ1-2 and V is TRBV5-1, with D unresolved. CDR1 SGHRS and CDR2 YFSETQ come from the germline V gene. V lost 0 bases and J 5 bases, leaving 5 bases between the germline ends. The length of the CDR3 is 12 residues. CDR3 protein: CASSLEAYGYTF. CDR3 DNA (partial): TGCGCCAGCAGCTTGGAGGCTTATGGC.

This clone was picked up many times. One end of the junction fails to match germline, which may point to a read error. The DNA ends 3 residues before the CDR3 does, and the rest of the CDR3 is filled in from the germline J gene. The V gene is TRBV4-2, the J gene TRBJ2-2; TRBD2 matches at 7 bases. Germline V gene lookup returns CDR1 LGHNA and CDR2 YNFKEQ. This CDR3 is 15 amino acids long. The CDR3 is CASSQMTSYAGELFF. The sequenced part of the CDR3 DNA is TGCGCCAGCAGCCAAATGACTAGCTACGCCGGGGAG.

This clone has at least ten counts. The read ends 3 residues early relative to the CDR3; the germline J gene fills the gap. The rearrangement joins TRBV9 to TRBJ2-3; 10 positions agree with TRBD2. Germline assignment: CDR1 SGDLS and CDR2 YYNGEE. J lost 5 bases, V lost 0 bases, and 9 bases had no gene match. The CDR3 contains 17 residues. The CDR3: CASSVDGLAGVKDTQYF. The sequenced part of the CDR3 DNA is TGTGCCAGCAGCGTAGATGGTCTAGCGGGAGTGAAAGATACG.

Comment on this clone: The read ends 3 residues shy of where the CDR3 ends; the end is completed using the germline J gene. This chain uses TRBV5-1 with TRBJ2-1, with TRBD2 matching 16 bases. The germline V gene has CDR1 SGHRS and CDR2 YFSETQ. CDR3 length: 18 amino acids. With V trimmed by 4 bases and J by 8 bases, 12 bases remained unmatched. The sequenced part of the CDR3 DNA is TGCGCCAGCAGCCTGGGCCCGGGACTAGCGGGAGGGTTGGATGAG. This encodes CASSLGPGLAGGLDE. The CDR3 in full is CASSLGPGLAGGLDEQFF.

This clone was detected many times. The CDR3 goes on 3 residues after the read ends, and that part is filled in from the germline J gene. The chain employs TRBV9 and TRBJ2-1; 10 bases align to TRBD2. This CDR3 spans 15 amino acids. Germline trimming cut 5 bases from V and 1 base from J; bases unmatched to any gene: 3. Germline V gene sequence: CDR1 SGDLS, CDR2 YYNGEE. CDR3 sequence reads: CASSSSGGSYNEQFF. The covered CDR3 bases are TGTGCCAGCAGTTCTAGCGGGGGATCCTACAATGAG.

This clone was recorded at least ten times. The observed sequence ends 3 residues before the CDR3 terminus, with the missing tail filled in from the germline J gene. Other DNA sequences within the sample encode an identical CDR3. V is TRBV5-1 and J is TRBJ2-3, with D uncertain. The CDR3 totals 14 residues. V lost 0 bases and J 6 bases, leaving 11 bases between the germline ends. Germline lookup yields CDR1 SGHRS and CDR2 YFSETQ. The DNA read from the CDR3 is TGCGCCAGCAGCTTGGGAGTGATAGGGGATACG. Amino acids: CASSLGVIGDT. From start to end, the CDR3 is CASSLGVIGDTQYF. The full variable domain, in which reference TRBV5-1 and TRBJ2-3 provide the parts outside the CDR3, is KAGVTQTPRYLIKTRGQQVTLSCSPISGHRSVSWYQQTPGQGLQFLFEYFSETQRNKGNFPGRFSGRQFSNSRSEMNVSTLELGDSALYLCASSLGVIGDTQYFGPGTRLTVL.

This clone was found many times. The part of the CDR3 DNA that was read is TGTGCCATCAGTCCTACAGGGGGCGTGGAGAACACTGAA. It encodes CAISPTGGVENTE. The complete CDR3 reads CAISPTGGVENTEAFF. V and J are TRBV10-3 and TRBJ1-1; TRBD1 agrees at 9 bases. The read ends 3 residues early relative to the CDR3; the germline J gene fills the gap. This CDR3 has 16 residues. Germline trimming cut 5 bases from V and 1 base from J; bases unmatched to any gene: 8. Germline CDR1 ENHRY, CDR2 SYGVKD.

This clone was seen ten or more times. One end of the junction fails to match germline, which may point to a read error. Sequencing ends 3 residues short of the CDR3 end; the germline J gene provides the rest. The chain has TRBV4-2 and TRBJ2-3; 9 bases align to TRBD2. The CDR3 covers 16 residues. Germline V CDR1 and CDR2: LGHNA, YNFKEQ. CDR3 bases read: TGCGCCAGCAGCCAAGATGCTAGCGGGACCACAGATACG. It specifies CASSQDASGTTDT. Given in full, the CDR3 is CASSQDASGTTDTQYF.

This clone was detected many times. The CDR3: CASSILAGVELNEQFF. The covered CDR3 bases are TGCGCCAGCAGTATATTAGCGGGAGTTGAATTGAATGAG. V and J are TRBV5-1 and TRBJ2-1, with TRBD2 matching over 9 bases. The read ends 3 residues shy of where the CDR3 ends; the end is completed using the germline J gene. Germline trimming cut 5 bases from V and 7 bases from J; bases unmatched to any gene: 13. Germline V gives CDR1 SGHRS, CDR2 YFSETQ. The CDR3 runs 16 residues.

This clone was found many times. The read halts 3 residues ahead of the CDR3 end, with the missing end drawn from the germline J gene. This rearrangement joins TRBV20-1 to TRBJ1-3; a weak D match, TRBD1 (5 bases). V shed 5 bases and J shed 2 bases, with 13 bases lying between them. CDR3 length: 14 amino acids. Germline V lookup: CDR1 DFQATT, CDR2 SNEGSKA (reference sequence). The CDR3 sequence is CSARRGRTGNTIYF. The CDR3 DNA, read in part, is TGCAGTGCTCGAAGGGGAAGGACTGGAAACACC.

This clone has at least ten counts. Read coverage stops 3 residues before the CDR3 terminus; the germline J gene supplies the remainder. The genes are TRBV30 and TRBJ2-2; D unclear. Germline V gene sequence: CDR1 GTSNPN, CDR2 SVGIG (reference sequence). The V end lost 4 bases, the J end lost 0 bases, and 12 bases lay between the germline ends. This CDR3 spans 15 amino acids. CDR3 bases read: TGTGCCTGGAAATCTGCGCCCACGAACACCGGGGAG. Its protein is CAWKSAPTNTGE. The entire CDR3 reads CAWKSAPTNTGELFF. The full variable domain, its missing parts supplied by reference TRBV30 and TRBJ2-2, is SQTIHQWPATLVQPVGSPLSLECTVEGTSNPNLYWYRQAAGRGLQLLFYSVGIGQISSEVPQNLSASRPQDRQFILSSKKLLLSDSGFYLCAWKSAPTNTGELFFGEGSRLTVL.

Many counts were recorded for this clone. The missing CDR3 end, 3 residues past where the read stops, is filled in from the germline J gene. Other DNA sequences in the same sample also yield this CDR3. The chain joins TRBV20-1 to TRBJ2-7; 9 bases match TRBD2. Germline CDR1 and CDR2: DFQATT and SNEGSKA (reference sequence). V shed 3 bases and J 2 bases; nucleotides not matched to a gene: 2. This CDR3 is built from 13 residues. CDR3 region: CSARTSGTYEQYF. The DNA read from the CDR3 is TGCAGTGCTAGGACTAGCGGTACCTACGAG.

In its sample, this clone was seen many times. The read terminates 3 residues ahead of where the CDR3 ends, so the germline J gene completes it. The chain joins TRBV5-1 to TRBJ2-3; no firm D call. This CDR3 is built from 13 residues. The germline V gene has CDR1 SGHRS and CDR2 YFSETQ. The V end was cut by 3 bases, the J end by 2 bases, with 7 bases between. Incomplete CDR3 DNA: TGCGCCAGCAGCTGGGCGCCCACAGATACG. Translating gives CASSWAPTDT. The entire CDR3 reads CASSWAPTDTQYF.

This clone showed up many times. The read stops 3 residues short of the end of the CDR3; the missing end is completed from the germline J gene. The rearrangement links TRBV7-3 to TRBJ2-2, with D maybe TRBD2 (7 bases). V dropped 0 bases and J dropped 1 base, with 12 bases sitting between them. The CDR3 has 17 residues. Germline values: CDR1 SGHTA, CDR2 FQGTGA. Partial CDR3 DNA: TGTGCCAGCAGCTTAACGGGGGGGGCTGGGAACACCGGGGAG. Its protein product is CASSLTGGAGNTGE. The full CDR3 is CASSLTGGAGNTGELFF.

This clone showed up many times. The sequence runs out 3 residues before the end of the CDR3; the remainder is reconstructed from the germline J gene. The V and J genes are TRBV7-3 and TRBJ2-1, with 13 bases lining up with TRBD2. CDR3 length: 16 residues. With V trimmed by 4 bases and J by 8 bases, 8 bases remained unmatched. Germline loops: CDR1 SGHTA, CDR2 FQGTGA. The CDR3 sequence is CASSSRTSGRRDEQFF. The CDR3 bases that were read are TGTGCCAGCAGCTCGAGGACTAGCGGGAGAAGAGATGAG.